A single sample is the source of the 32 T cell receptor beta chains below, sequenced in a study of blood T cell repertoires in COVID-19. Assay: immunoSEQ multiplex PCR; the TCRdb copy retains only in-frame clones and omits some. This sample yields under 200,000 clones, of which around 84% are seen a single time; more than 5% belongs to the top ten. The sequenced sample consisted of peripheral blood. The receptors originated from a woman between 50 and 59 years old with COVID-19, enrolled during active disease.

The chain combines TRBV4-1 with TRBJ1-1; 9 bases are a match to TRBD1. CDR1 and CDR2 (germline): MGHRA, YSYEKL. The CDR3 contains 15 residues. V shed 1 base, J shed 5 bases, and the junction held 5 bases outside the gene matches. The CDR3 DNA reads TGCGCCAGCAGCCAAGCATACAGGGGGCGAACTGAAGCTTTCTTT. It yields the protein CASSQAYRGRTEAFF.

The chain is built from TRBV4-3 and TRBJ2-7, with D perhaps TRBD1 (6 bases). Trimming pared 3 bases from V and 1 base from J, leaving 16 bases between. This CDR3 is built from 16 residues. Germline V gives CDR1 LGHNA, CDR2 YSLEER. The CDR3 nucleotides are TGCGCCAGCAGCCACAACTACCGGGACAAGTCCTACGAGCAGTACTTC. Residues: CASSHNYRDKSYEQYF.

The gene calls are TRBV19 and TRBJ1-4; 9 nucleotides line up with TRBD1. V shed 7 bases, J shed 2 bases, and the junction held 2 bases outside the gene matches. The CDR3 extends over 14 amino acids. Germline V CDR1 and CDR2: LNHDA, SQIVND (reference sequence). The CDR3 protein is CASTGTGTNEKLFF. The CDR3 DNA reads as TGTGCCAGTACCGGGACAGGGACTAATGAAAAACTGTTTTTT.

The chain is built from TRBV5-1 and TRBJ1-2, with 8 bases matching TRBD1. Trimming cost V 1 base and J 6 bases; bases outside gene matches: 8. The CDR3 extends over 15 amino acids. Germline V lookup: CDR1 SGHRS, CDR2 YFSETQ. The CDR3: CASSLTGGSENGYTF. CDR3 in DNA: TGCGCCAGCAGCTTGACAGGGGGAAGCGAGAATGGCTACACCTTC.

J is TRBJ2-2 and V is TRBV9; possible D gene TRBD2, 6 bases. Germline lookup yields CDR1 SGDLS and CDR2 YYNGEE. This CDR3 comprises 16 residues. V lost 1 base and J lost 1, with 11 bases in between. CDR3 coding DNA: TGTGCCAGCAGCGTATGGCGGGGTGGGAACACCGGGGAGCTGTTTTTT. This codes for CASSVWRGGNTGELFF.

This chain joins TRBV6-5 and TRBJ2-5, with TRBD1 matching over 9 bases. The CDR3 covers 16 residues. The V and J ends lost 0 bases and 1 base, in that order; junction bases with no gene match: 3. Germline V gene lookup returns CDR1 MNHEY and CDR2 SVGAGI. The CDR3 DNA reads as TGTGCCAGCAGTTACTCGGGACAGGGACCCCAAGAGACCCAGTACTTC. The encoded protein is CASSYSGQGPQETQYF.

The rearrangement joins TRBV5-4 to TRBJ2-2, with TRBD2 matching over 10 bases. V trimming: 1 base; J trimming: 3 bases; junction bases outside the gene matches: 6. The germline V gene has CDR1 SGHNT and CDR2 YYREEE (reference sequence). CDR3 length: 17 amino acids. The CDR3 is CASSLSSGGPYTGELFF. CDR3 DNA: TGTGCCAGCAGCTTGTCTAGCGGGGGTCCTTACACCGGGGAGCTGTTTTTT.

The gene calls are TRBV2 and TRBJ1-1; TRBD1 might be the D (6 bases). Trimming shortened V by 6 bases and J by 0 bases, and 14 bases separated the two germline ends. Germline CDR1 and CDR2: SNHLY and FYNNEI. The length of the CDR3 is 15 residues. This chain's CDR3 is CASRNQGHMNTEAFF. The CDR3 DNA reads TGTGCCAGCAGAAATCAGGGGCACATGAACACTGAAGCTTTCTTT.

The CDR3 DNA reads TGTGCCTGGAGTCCCAGAAGTGAGGCACTGTTCTTC. This encodes CAWSPRSEALFF. This rearrangement joins TRBV30 to TRBJ2-1; D not resolved. The V gene's germline CDR1 is GTSNPN and CDR2 SVGIG (reference sequence). This CDR3 has 12 amino acids. Trimming pared 2 bases from V and 15 bases from J, leaving 17 bases between.

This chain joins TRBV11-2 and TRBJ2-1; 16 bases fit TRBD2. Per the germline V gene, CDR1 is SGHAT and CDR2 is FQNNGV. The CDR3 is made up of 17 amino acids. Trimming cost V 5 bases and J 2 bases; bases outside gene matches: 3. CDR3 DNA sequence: TGTGCCAGCAGCATGGGGACTAGCGGGGGGGCCTACAATGAGCAGTTCTTC. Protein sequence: CASSMGTSGGAYNEQFF. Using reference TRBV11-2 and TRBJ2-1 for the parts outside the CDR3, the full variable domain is EAGVAQSPRYKIIEKRQSVAFWCNPISGHATLYWYQQILGQGPKLLIQFQNNGVVDDSQLPKDRFSAERLKGVDSTLKIQPAKLEDSAVYLCASSMGTSGGAYNEQFFGPGTRLTVL.

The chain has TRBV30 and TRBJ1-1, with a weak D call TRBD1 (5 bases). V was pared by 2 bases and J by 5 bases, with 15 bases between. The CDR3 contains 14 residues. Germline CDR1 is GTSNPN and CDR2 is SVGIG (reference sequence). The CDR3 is CAWSLGRGKTEAFF. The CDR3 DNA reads TGTGCCTGGAGTCTTGGACGGGGGAAGACTGAAGCTTTCTTT.

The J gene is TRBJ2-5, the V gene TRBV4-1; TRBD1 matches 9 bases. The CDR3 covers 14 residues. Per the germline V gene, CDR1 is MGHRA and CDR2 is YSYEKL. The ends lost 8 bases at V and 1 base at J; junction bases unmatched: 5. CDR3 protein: CASGDRGGQETQYF. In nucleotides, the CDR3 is TGCGCCAGCGGAGACAGGGGGGGCCAAGAGACCCAGTACTTC.

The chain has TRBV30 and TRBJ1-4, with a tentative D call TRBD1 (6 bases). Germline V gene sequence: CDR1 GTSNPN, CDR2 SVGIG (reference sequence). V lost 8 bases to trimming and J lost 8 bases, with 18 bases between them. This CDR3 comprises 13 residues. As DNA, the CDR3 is TGTGCCCGGAATAGGGGGTTTGGAGAAAAACTGTTTTTT. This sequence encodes CARNRGFGEKLFF.

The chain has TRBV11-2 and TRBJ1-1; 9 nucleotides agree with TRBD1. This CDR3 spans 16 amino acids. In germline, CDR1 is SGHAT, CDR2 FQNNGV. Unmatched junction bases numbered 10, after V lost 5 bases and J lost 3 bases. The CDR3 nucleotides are TGTGCCAGCAGCCCTTCAGGACAGGGGAGGGACACTGAAGCTTTCTTT. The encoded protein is CASSPSGQGRDTEAFF.

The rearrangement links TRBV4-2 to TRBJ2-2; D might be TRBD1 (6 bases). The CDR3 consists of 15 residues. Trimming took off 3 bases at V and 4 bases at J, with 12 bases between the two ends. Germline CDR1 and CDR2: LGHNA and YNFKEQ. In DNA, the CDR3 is TGTGCCAGCAGCCATAACCTCAGGGGCACCGGGGAGCTGTTTTTT. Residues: CASSHNLRGTGELFF.

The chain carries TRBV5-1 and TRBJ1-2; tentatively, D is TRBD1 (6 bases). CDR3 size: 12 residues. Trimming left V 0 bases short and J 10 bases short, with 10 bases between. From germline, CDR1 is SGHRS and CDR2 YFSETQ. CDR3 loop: CASSLEGEYYTF. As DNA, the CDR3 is TGCGCCAGCAGCTTGGAGGGGGAGTACTACACCTTC.

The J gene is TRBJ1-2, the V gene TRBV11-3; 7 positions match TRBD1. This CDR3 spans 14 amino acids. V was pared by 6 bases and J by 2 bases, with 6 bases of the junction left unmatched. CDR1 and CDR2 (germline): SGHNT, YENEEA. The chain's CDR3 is CASRRGGNNYGYTF. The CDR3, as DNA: TGTGCCAGCAGGAGAGGGGGCAACAACTATGGCTACACCTTC. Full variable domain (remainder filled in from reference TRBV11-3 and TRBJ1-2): EAGVVQSPRYKIIEKKQPVAFWCNPISGHNTLYWYLQNLGQGPELLIRYENEEAVDDSQLPKDRFSAERLKGVDSTLKIQPAELGDSAVYLCASRRGGNNYGYTFGSGTRLTVV.

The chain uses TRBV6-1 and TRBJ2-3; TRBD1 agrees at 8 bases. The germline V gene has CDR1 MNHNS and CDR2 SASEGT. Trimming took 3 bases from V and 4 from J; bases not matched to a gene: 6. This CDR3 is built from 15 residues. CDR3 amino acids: CASSDLPGGPDTQYF. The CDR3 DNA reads TGTGCCAGCAGTGATTTACCAGGGGGCCCAGATACGCAGTATTTT.

The CDR3 sequence is CASSLAGAGNTIYF. Written as DNA, the CDR3 is TGTGCCAGCAGTTTAGCGGGAGCTGGAAACACCATATATTTT. The V call is TRBV28, the J call TRBJ1-3; D gene ambiguous. Trimming left V 2 bases short and J 2 bases short, with 7 bases between. The CDR3 sequence is 14 residues long. Germline V gives CDR1 MDHEN, CDR2 SYDVKM.

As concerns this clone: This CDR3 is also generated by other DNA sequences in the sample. CDR3 in amino acids: CASSPRTSGGANEQFF. DNA for the CDR3: TGCGCCAGCAGCCCTCGGACTAGCGGGGGGGCCAATGAGCAGTTCTTC. This chain joins TRBV5-1 and TRBJ2-1; 15 positions agree with TRBD2. Germline loops: CDR1 SGHRS, CDR2 YFSETQ. V was clipped by 4 bases and J by 6 bases; unmatched bases: 5. The CDR3 has 16 amino acids. The whole variable domain, remainder taken from reference TRBV5-1 and TRBJ2-1, is KAGVTQTPRYLIKTRGQQVTLSCSPISGHRSVSWYQQTPGQGLQFLFEYFSETQRNKGNFPGRFSGRQFSNSRSEMNVSTLELGDSALYLCASSPRTSGGANEQFFGPGTRLTVL.

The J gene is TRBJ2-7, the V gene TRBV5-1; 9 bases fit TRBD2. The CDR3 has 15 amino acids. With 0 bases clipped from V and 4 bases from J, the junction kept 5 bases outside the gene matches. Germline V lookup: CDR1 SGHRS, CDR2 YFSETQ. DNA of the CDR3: TGCGCCAGCAGCTTGGGACTAGCGGAGACGTACGAGCAGTACTTC. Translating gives CASSLGLAETYEQYF.

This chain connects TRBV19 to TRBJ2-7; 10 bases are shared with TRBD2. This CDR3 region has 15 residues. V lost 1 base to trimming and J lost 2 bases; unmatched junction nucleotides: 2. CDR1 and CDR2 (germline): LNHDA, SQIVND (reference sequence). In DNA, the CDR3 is TGTGCCAGTAGTATAGGGAGCGGGGGGGCCTACGAGCAGTACTTC. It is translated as CASSIGSGGAYEQYF.

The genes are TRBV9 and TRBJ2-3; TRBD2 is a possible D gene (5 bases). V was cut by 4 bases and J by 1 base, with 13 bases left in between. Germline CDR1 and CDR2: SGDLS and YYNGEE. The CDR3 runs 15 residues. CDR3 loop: CASSSSGFGTDTQYF. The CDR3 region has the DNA TGTGCCAGCAGCTCAAGCGGTTTCGGCACAGATACGCAGTATTTT. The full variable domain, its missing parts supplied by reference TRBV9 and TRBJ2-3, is DSGVTQTPKHLITATGQRVTLRCSPRSGDLSVYWYQQSLDQGLQFLIQYYNGEERAKGNILERFSAQQFPDLHSELNLSSLELGDSALYFCASSSSGFGTDTQYFGPGTRLTVL.

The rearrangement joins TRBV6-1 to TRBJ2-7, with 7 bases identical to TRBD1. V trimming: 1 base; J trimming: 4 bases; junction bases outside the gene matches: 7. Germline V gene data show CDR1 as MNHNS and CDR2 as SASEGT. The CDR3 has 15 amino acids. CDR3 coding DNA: TGTGCCAGCAGTGAAGTTCGGGACAGCGCTTACGAGCAGTACTTC. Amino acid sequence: CASSEVRDSAYEQYF.

In DNA form, the CDR3 reads TGTGCCAGTAGTGCAGGCTCTGGGGCCAACGTCCTGACTTTC. It translates to CASSAGSGANVLTF. V usage is TRBV19 and J usage is TRBJ2-6; D is uncertain. This CDR3 comprises 14 residues. Germline V CDR1 and CDR2: LNHDA, SQIVND (reference sequence). V was clipped by 5 bases and J by 0 bases, with 5 bases between them.

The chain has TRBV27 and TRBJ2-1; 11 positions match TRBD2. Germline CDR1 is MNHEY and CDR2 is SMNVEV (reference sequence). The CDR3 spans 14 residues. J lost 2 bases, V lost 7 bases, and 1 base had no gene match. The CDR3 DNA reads TGTGCCAGCAATAGCGGGGGGGCCTACAATGAGCAGTTCTTC. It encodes CASNSGGAYNEQFF.

In DNA, the CDR3 is TGTGCCAGTACCTGGGGGACAGAACCCGGAGGGGCTGAAGCTTTCTTT. Encoded protein: CASTWGTEPGGAEAFF. V gene TRBV19 combines with J gene TRBJ1-1; 7 nucleotides match TRBD1. Trimming removed 7 bases from V and 6 bases from J; junction bases left unmatched: 17. Germline loops: CDR1 LNHDA, CDR2 SQIVND (reference sequence). This CDR3 contains 16 residues.

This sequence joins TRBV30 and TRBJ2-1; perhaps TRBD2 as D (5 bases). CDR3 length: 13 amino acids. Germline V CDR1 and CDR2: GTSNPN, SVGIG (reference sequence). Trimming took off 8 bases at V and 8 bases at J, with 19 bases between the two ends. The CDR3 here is CAVTPAGFHEQFF. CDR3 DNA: TGTGCCGTGACCCCGGCGGGTTTCCATGAGCAGTTCTTC.

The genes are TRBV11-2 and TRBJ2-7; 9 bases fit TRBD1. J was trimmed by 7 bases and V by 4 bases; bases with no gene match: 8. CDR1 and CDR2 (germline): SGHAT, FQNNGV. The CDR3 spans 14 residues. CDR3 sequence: CASSSNRGLGEQYF. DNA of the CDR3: TGTGCCAGCAGCTCGAACAGGGGGCTTGGGGAGCAGTACTTC.

This CDR3 is CASSGTEGAGYEQYF. The CDR3 bases are TGTGCCAGCAGCGGGACTGAGGGGGCGGGCTACGAGCAGTACTTC. The V and J genes are TRBV6-2 or TRBV6-3 and TRBJ2-7, with D maybe TRBD1 (7 bases). V dropped 6 bases and J dropped 3 bases, with 18 bases sitting between them. The CDR3 extends over 15 amino acids. CDR1 and CDR2 from the germline V gene are MNHEY and SVGEGT.

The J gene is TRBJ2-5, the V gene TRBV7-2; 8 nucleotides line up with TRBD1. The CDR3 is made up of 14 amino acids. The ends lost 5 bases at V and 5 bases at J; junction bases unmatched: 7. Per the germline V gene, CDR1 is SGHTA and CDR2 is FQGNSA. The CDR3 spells CASSIPTGVETQYF. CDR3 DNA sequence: TGTGCCAGCAGCATCCCGACAGGGGTCGAGACCCAGTACTTC.

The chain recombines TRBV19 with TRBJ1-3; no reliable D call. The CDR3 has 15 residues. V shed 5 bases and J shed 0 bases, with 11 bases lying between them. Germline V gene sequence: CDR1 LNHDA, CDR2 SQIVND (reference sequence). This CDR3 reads CASSPTQTSGNTIYF. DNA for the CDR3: TGTGCCAGTAGTCCCACACAGACCTCTGGAAACACCATATATTTT.